A single sample is the source of the 32 T cell receptor beta chains below, sequenced in a study of human T cells and chemical hapten exposure. Specified time point: patch test 2, 6 weeks after DPC sensitization. This sample's treatment: therapeutic diphenylcyclopropenone sensitization with weekly scalp DPC. TCRdb re-analysed the RACE reads in MiXCR, keeping a single row per CDR3 protein. The repertoire holds fewer than 150,000 distinct CDR3 sequences, with roughly 12% as singletons. The sequencing here drew on whole blood, taken in connection with sensitization to the hapten diphenylcyclopropenone (DPC). The receptors here all came from a woman aged 45 to 65 with alopecia areata. Some clones in this sample may be carry-over from other donors' samples.

V is TRBV7-2 and J is TRBJ2-3; 9 bases are shared with TRBD2. Unmatched junction bases numbered 14, after V lost 5 bases and J lost 2 bases. Looked up from germline, CDR1 is SGHTA and CDR2 is FQGNSA. CDR3 length equals 18 residues. The CDR3 DNA sequence: TGTGCCAGCAGCCTTAGCGGGAGCGGCTCCGTATCCACAGATACGCAGTATTTT. This translates into CASSLSGSGSVSTDTQYF.

This clonotype was seen many times. The chain employs TRBV29-1 and TRBJ2-5; 11 bases fit TRBD2. Trimming cost V 3 bases and J 2 bases; bases outside gene matches: 5. Germline assignment: CDR1 SQVTM and CDR2 ANQGSEA. CDR3 length: 15 residues. CDR3 in DNA: TGCAGCGTTGACGGGCTAGCGGGAGGTCAAGAGACCCAGTACTTC. Its translation is CSVDGLAGGQETQYF.

The V gene is TRBV12-3 or TRBV12-4, the J gene TRBJ2-3; D remains unclear. The CDR3 runs to 15 residues. Trimming left V 7 bases short and J 0 bases short, with 14 bases between. CDR3 DNA sequence: TGTGCCAGCACCCTGGGCGAGGCTAGCACAGATACGCAGTATTTT. This sequence encodes CASTLGEASTDTQYF.

This clonotype was recorded a few times. The chain has TRBV28 and TRBJ1-5; 8 bases agree with TRBD1. Germline trimming cut 7 bases from V and 7 bases from J; bases unmatched to any gene: 6. CDR3 size: 13 residues. The germline V gene encodes CDR1 MDHEN and CDR2 SYDVKM. The CDR3: CASNQGARQPQHF. The CDR3, as DNA: TGTGCCAGCAATCAGGGGGCTAGGCAGCCCCAGCATTTT.

This clonotype was observed at least ten times. The chain links TRBV6-5 to TRBJ2-3; D possibly corresponds to TRBD2 (5 bases). CDR3 length equals 15 residues. V was shortened by 0 bases and J by 4 bases, with 11 bases between the two germline ends. CDR1 and CDR2 (germline): MNHEY, SVGAGI. The CDR3 DNA follows: TGTGCCAGCAGTTACTCTCATGGGAGCTCAGATACGCAGTATTTT. Protein sequence: CASSYSHGSSDTQYF.

This chain connects TRBV24-1 to TRBJ2-3; TRBD1 or TRBD2 may be the D gene (5 bases each). The germline V gene encodes CDR1 KGHDR and CDR2 SFDVKD. Trimming removed 7 bases from V and 0 bases from J, with 10 bases in between. This CDR3 contains 14 residues. The CDR3 DNA reads TGTGCCACCAGGGGGGACGGTAGCACAGATACGCAGTATTTT. It translates to CATRGDGSTDTQYF.

This clonotype was found many times. This chain links TRBV7-2 with TRBJ1-2; D is unclear. Germline values: CDR1 SGHTA, CDR2 FQGNSA. CDR3 length: 14 amino acids. The V gene lost 0 bases and the J gene lost 8 bases, with 13 bases spanning the gap. CDR3 protein: CASSLAGRAGGYTF. The CDR3 DNA is TGTGCCAGCAGCTTAGCGGGAAGGGCGGGAGGCTACACCTTC.

This clonotype was seen a handful of times. V and J are TRBV18 and TRBJ2-3, with D perhaps TRBD2 (5 bases). V lost 6 bases, J lost 4 bases, and 11 bases lay in between. The CDR3 has 13 residues. Germline lookup yields CDR1 KGHSH and CDR2 LQKENI. This chain's CDR3 is CASSPAVSDTQYF. The DNA for the CDR3 is TGTGCCAGCTCCCCAGCGGTTTCAGATACGCAGTATTTT.

This clonotype was seen at least ten times. The chain combines TRBV2 with TRBJ2-7, with 8 bases that match TRBD1. The V segment lost 1 base and the J segment 3 bases; nucleotides outside the gene matches: 5. This CDR3 is 15 amino acids long. CDR1 is SNHLY, CDR2 FYNNEI, per germline. CDR3 nucleotides: TGTGCCAGCAGTGAAGTGGACAGGGAGGTCTACGAGCAGTACTTC. Translated, it gives CASSEVDREVYEQYF.

This clonotype showed up many times. The chain employs TRBV12-3 or TRBV12-4 and TRBJ2-7; no clear D gene. The CDR3 consists of 14 residues. Deletions cut 6 bases from V and 7 bases from J, with 19 bases between. This chain's CDR3 is CASSSPAGNQEQYF. The CDR3 nucleotides are TGTGCCAGCAGCTCGCCGGCAGGTAACCAAGAGCAGTACTTC.

This clonotype was counted ten times or more. J is TRBJ2-3 and V is TRBV23-1, with a weak D call TRBD1 (6 bases). TRBV23-1 is given ORF status, its function remaining uncertain. With 0 bases removed from V and 1 base from J, the gap between germline ends came to 14 bases. This CDR3 region has 17 residues. CDR3 residues: CASSQSWPQGCTDTQYF. CDR3 bases: TGCGCCAGCAGTCAATCTTGGCCCCAGGGGTGCACAGATACGCAGTATTTT.

This clonotype was seen a few times. This chain links TRBV12-3 or TRBV12-4 with TRBJ1-2; 9 nucleotides agree with TRBD1. The CDR3 runs 13 residues. The ends lost 5 bases at V and 8 bases at J; junction bases unmatched: 6. In DNA, the CDR3 is TGTGCCAGCAGTACCCGGGACAGGGTCGGCTACACCTTC. The encoded protein is CASSTRDRVGYTF.

This clonotype appeared a few times. This chain joins TRBV12-3 or TRBV12-4 and TRBJ2-5; D unclear. CDR3 length: 11 amino acids. Between the trimmed V and J ends, which lost 8 bases and 5 bases, there was a span of 9 bases. The CDR3 nucleotides are TGTGCCAGCGGGCCAGCCGAGACCCAGTACTTC. Protein product: CASGPAETQYF.

This clonotype was observed a handful of times. J is TRBJ2-7 and V is TRBV6-1; TRBD1 aligns across 9 bases. CDR3 size: 14 residues. Trimming cost V 8 bases and J 3 bases; bases outside gene matches: 8. Germline CDR1 reads MNHNS; CDR2 reads SASEGT. CDR3 sequence (DNA): TGTGCCAGCCTTGGGACAGGGTCATTCTACGAGCAGTACTTC. Translated, it gives CASLGTGSFYEQYF.

This clonotype was counted ten times or more. The chain links TRBV4-2 to TRBJ2-7; D not certain. The CDR3 spans 13 residues. V dropped 5 bases and J dropped 4 bases, with 12 bases sitting between them. Germline CDR1 is LGHNA and CDR2 is YNFKEQ. For the CDR3, the DNA is TGTGCCAGCAGCGCGACTCTGTTGTACGAGCAGTACTTC. Translating gives CASSATLLYEQYF.

Turning to this clonotype: A much more abundant neighbour one base away suggests this may be a read error. This chain connects TRBV18 to TRBJ1-2; possible D gene TRBD1, 5 bases. Germline V gene lookup returns CDR1 KGHSH and CDR2 LQKENI. This CDR3 has 14 residues. The DNA of the CDR3 is TGTACCAGCTCACCCCCGACAGTTTTGAAAGGCTACACCTTC. It is translated as CTSSPPTVLKGYTF.

This clonotype was recorded a few times. J is TRBJ1-5 and V is TRBV19; a weak D match, TRBD1 (6 bases). Germline V gene data show CDR1 as LNHDA and CDR2 as SQIVND (reference sequence). V was trimmed by 3 bases and J by 6 bases, leaving 18 bases between them. The CDR3 is made up of 16 amino acids. The DNA of the CDR3 is TGTGCCAGTAGTATTCTACCGTCGGGGGGCGGTCAGCCCCAGCATTTT. This encodes CASSILPSGGGQPQHF.

The V gene is TRBV28, the J gene TRBJ2-7; possibly TRBD2 for D (6 bases). In germline, CDR1 is MDHEN, CDR2 SYDVKM. The CDR3 totals 13 residues. V gave up 7 bases and J gave up 2 bases, with 12 bases separating them. CDR3 protein: CASTPGTPYEQYF. DNA for the CDR3: TGTGCCAGCACTCCTGGGACTCCCTACGAGCAGTACTTC.

This clonotype was seen a few times. The chain joins TRBV14 to TRBJ2-1; 13 bases are shared with TRBD2. Germline assignment: CDR1 SGHDN and CDR2 FVKESK. The CDR3 has 16 residues. J gave up 4 bases and V 5 bases, and 5 bases lay outside the gene matches. CDR3 protein: CASSATSGRGYNEQFF. In DNA, the CDR3 is TGTGCCAGCAGCGCAACTAGCGGGAGGGGTTACAATGAGCAGTTCTTC. Full variable domain (rest looked up from reference TRBV14 and TRBJ2-1): EAGVTQFPSHSVIEKGQTVTLRCDPISGHDNLYWYRRVMGKEIKFLLHFVKESKQDESGMPNNRFLAERTGGTYSTLKVQPAELEDSGVYFCASSATSGRGYNEQFFGPGTRLTVL.

This clonotype came up many times. The rearrangement joins TRBV4-2 to TRBJ2-5, with no clear D. V shed 1 base and J shed 0 bases, with 18 bases lying between them. This CDR3 spans 18 amino acids. Germline-derived CDR1 and CDR2 are LGHNA and YNFKEQ. For the CDR3, the DNA is TGTGCCAGCAGCCAAGTCGGACCCCATATTGCGAACCAAGAGACCCAGTACTTC. Its translation: CASSQVGPHIANQETQYF.

The rearrangement links TRBV7-9 to TRBJ1-1; TRBD1 matches at 7 bases. V trimming: 5 bases; J trimming: 0 bases; junction bases outside the gene matches: 6. Germline assignment: CDR1 SEHNR and CDR2 FQNEAQ (reference sequence). The CDR3 is 15 amino acids. The CDR3 nucleotides read TGTGCCAGCAGCGAGAGGACAGGCTTGAACACTGAAGCTTTCTTT. As protein: CASSERTGLNTEAFF.

This clonotype was observed a few times. This chain connects TRBV6-5 to TRBJ1-1; 8 bases map to TRBD1. V lost 6 bases and J lost 5; bases outside the gene matches: 5. The germline CDR1 and CDR2 sequences are MNHEY and SVGAGI. This CDR3 comprises 13 residues. CDR3 sequence (DNA): TGTGCCAGCAGGGACAGGGTGAGGACTGAAGCTTTCTTT. This sequence encodes CASRDRVRTEAFF.

The gene calls are TRBV5-1 and TRBJ1-1; TRBD1 might be the D (5 bases). The V end was cut by 0 bases, the J end by 1 base, with 10 bases between. CDR3 size: 15 residues. The germline V gene encodes CDR1 SGHRS and CDR2 YFSETQ. The CDR3 region has the DNA TGCGCCAGCAGCTTGGAAGGCAGGGCGAACACTGAAGCTTTCTTT. Protein sequence: CASSLEGRANTEAFF.

This clonotype has only one observation. This chain joins TRBV27 and TRBJ1-2, with D possibly being TRBD1 (5 bases). The V and J ends lost 5 bases and 2 bases respectively, with 18 bases between them. This CDR3 spans 16 amino acids. Germline V gene data show CDR1 as MNHEY and CDR2 as SMNVEV (reference sequence). CDR3 sequence: CASSQSEGRGNYGYTF. CDR3 nucleotide sequence: TGTGCCAGCAGTCAATCGGAGGGGCGCGGGAACTATGGCTACACCTTC.

This clonotype has at least ten counts. The chain recombines TRBV6-2 or TRBV6-3 with TRBJ2-6; perhaps TRBD2 as D (6 bases). This CDR3 region has 17 residues. Germline V gives CDR1 MNHEY, CDR2 SVGEGT. Trimming pared 2 bases from V and 0 bases from J, leaving 11 bases between. DNA of the CDR3: TGTGCCAGCAGTTACACGGGACTGATCTCTGGGGCCAACGTCCTGACTTTC. This sequence encodes CASSYTGLISGANVLTF.

This chain joins TRBV20-1 and TRBJ1-5; maybe TRBD1 (5 bases). Germline V gene lookup returns CDR1 DFQATT and CDR2 SNEGSKA (reference sequence). The CDR3 is 13 residues long. The V end lost 7 bases, the J end lost 3 bases, and 13 bases lay between the germline ends. CDR3 in DNA: TGCAGTGGCCGCAGGGACGACAATCAGCCCCAGCATTTT. Amino acids: CSGRRDDNQPQHF.

A few counts support this clonotype. The chain uses TRBV3-1 and TRBJ2-1, with 8 positions matching TRBD1. The germline CDR1 and CDR2 sequences are LGHDT and YNNKEL (reference sequence). The CDR3 has 14 residues. V shed 5 bases and J 9 bases; nucleotides not matched to a gene: 9. CDR3: CASSAGTGSGEQFF. In DNA form, the CDR3 reads TGTGCCAGCAGCGCCGGGACAGGATCCGGTGAGCAGTTCTTC.

V and J are TRBV19 and TRBJ2-4; D remains unclear. The length of the CDR3 is 15 residues. Trimming removed 4 bases from V and 2 bases from J, with 12 bases in between. Germline CDR1 reads LNHDA; CDR2 reads SQIVND (reference sequence). CDR3 nucleotides: TGTGCCAGTAGTAAGCCTCACGAGACCAAAAACATTCAGTACTTC. Translated, it gives CASSKPHETKNIQYF.

This clonotype has at least ten counts. The chain is built from TRBV5-1 and TRBJ2-5; 13 bases match TRBD2. This CDR3 comprises 17 residues. V was clipped by 2 bases and J by 1 base; unmatched bases: 5. CDR1 SGHRS and CDR2 YFSETQ come from the germline V gene. In DNA form, the CDR3 reads TGCGCCAGCAGCTTTAGGACTAGCGGGAGTTCCCAAGAGACCCAGTACTTC. This codes for CASSFRTSGSSQETQYF. Drawing the rest from reference TRBV5-1 and TRBJ2-5, the complete variable domain is KAGVTQTPRYLIKTRGQQVTLSCSPISGHRSVSWYQQTPGQGLQFLFEYFSETQRNKGNFPGRFSGRQFSNSRSEMNVSTLELGDSALYLCASSFRTSGSSQETQYFGPGTRLLVL.

This clonotype was counted only a few times. V and J are TRBV30 and TRBJ1-4, with a possible D match to TRBD1 (5 bases). The V gene's germline CDR1 is GTSNPN and CDR2 SVGIG (reference sequence). V lost 3 bases, J lost 8 bases, and 7 bases lay in between. The CDR3 is made up of 11 amino acids. The CDR3 spells CAWRRGEKLFF. The CDR3 coding sequence is TGTGCCTGGAGGCGGGGGGAAAAACTGTTTTTT.

This clonotype has ten or more counts. The V call is TRBV6-2 or TRBV6-3, the J call TRBJ2-2; 11 nucleotides align to TRBD2. The CDR3 is 15 amino acids. After removal of 7 bases from V and 4 bases from J, the junction contained 5 bases not matched to a gene. The germline V gene encodes CDR1 MNHEY and CDR2 SVGEGT. Here the CDR3 reads CASNQLAGATGELFF. The CDR3 bases are TGTGCCAGCAACCAACTAGCGGGAGCCACCGGGGAGCTGTTTTTT.

The CDR3 nucleotides read TGTGCCAGCAGCCCTACCGGGACGAACACTGAAGCTTTCTTT. Its protein is CASSPTGTNTEAFF. The chain uses TRBV2 and TRBJ1-1; TRBD1 is a possible D gene (5 bases). Germline lookup yields CDR1 SNHLY and CDR2 FYNNEI. V shed 6 bases and J shed 1 base, with 12 bases lying between them. The CDR3 extends over 14 amino acids.